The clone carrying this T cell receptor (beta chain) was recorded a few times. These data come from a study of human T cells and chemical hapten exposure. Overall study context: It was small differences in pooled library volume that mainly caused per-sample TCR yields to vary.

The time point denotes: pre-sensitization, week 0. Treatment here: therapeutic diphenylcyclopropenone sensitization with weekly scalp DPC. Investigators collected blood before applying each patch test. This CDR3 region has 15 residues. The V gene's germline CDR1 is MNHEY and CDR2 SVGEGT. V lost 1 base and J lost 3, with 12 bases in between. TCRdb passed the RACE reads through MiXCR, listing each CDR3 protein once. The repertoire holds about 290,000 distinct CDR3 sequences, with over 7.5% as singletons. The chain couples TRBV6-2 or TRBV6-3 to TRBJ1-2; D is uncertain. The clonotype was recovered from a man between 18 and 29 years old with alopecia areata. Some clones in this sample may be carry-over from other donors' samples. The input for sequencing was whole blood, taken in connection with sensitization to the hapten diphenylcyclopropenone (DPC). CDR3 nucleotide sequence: TGTGCCAGCAGTTACTTTAGCGGCGAGGACTATGGCTACACCTTC. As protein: CASSYFSGEDYGYTF.